This is a list of T cell receptor beta chains from one sample in a study of identical twins. MiXCR, run by TCRdb on the 5' RACE reads, gives a single entry per CDR3 protein. The repertoire holds some 300,000 distinct CDR3 sequences, with about 12% as singletons. These data were likewise used in another study, on yellow fever vaccine responses in identical twins.

The sample taken for sequencing was CD8+ T cells sorted from blood. The origin of the receptors is a woman in her late teens or twenties in good health. CDR3s include the opening cysteine and the closing phenylalanine or tryptophan. Fields, in order: clone size, D gene, V gene, J gene, CDR3 protein, CDR3 DNA. D genes are given only for firm matches. Clone size is stated in some rows and not others, as once, few, many or a class when expanded.

clone size: -
D gene: -
V gene: TRBV7-9
J gene: TRBJ1-1
CDR3 protein: CASSSARSAEAFF
CDR3 DNA: TGTGCCAGCAGCTCTGCCAGGTCGGCTGAAGCTTTCTTT

clone size: -
D gene: -
V gene: TRBV28
J gene: TRBJ2-2
CDR3 protein: CASSPRAGTNTGELFF
CDR3 DNA: TGTGCCAGCAGTCCCAGGGCAGGGACGAACACCGGGGAGCTGTTTTTT

clone size: -
D gene: TRBD1
V gene: TRBV4-1
J gene: TRBJ1-1
CDR3 protein: CASSHRDSTEAFF
CDR3 DNA: TGCGCCAGCAGCCACCGGGACAGCACTGAAGCTTTCTTT

clone size: few
D gene: TRBD1
V gene: TRBV6-5
J gene: TRBJ2-6
CDR3 protein: CASSYGPPGQGSGANVLTF
CDR3 DNA: TGTGCCAGCAGTTACGGTCCTCCGGGACAGGGGTCTGGGGCCAACGTCCTGACTTTC

clone size: few
D gene: -
V gene: TRBV9
J gene: TRBJ1-2
CDR3 protein: CASSPPTGSPNYGYTF
CDR3 DNA: TGTGCCAGCAGCCCACCCACAGGCTCTCCTAACTATGGCTACACCTTC

clone size: -
D gene: -
V gene: TRBV7-9
J gene: TRBJ2-7
CDR3 protein: CASSLGGRPTLDEQYF
CDR3 DNA: TGTGCCAGCAGCTTAGGGGGGCGTCCCACCCTCGACGAGCAGTACTTC

clone size: -
D gene: TRBD1
V gene: TRBV29-1
J gene: TRBJ2-1
CDR3 protein: CSVVPGGRHEQFF
CDR3 DNA: TGCAGCGTTGTCCCAGGGGGTCGGCATGAGCAGTTCTTC

clone size: -
D gene: TRBD2
V gene: TRBV28
J gene: TRBJ2-1
CDR3 protein: CASRGMSAASGGAYNEQFF
CDR3 DNA: TGTGCCAGCAGGGGGATGAGCGCTGCTAGCGGGGGAGCCTACAATGAGCAGTTCTTC

clone size: few
D gene: TRBD2
V gene: TRBV4-1
J gene: TRBJ2-7
CDR3 protein: CASSQGWLAGVDEQYF
CDR3 DNA: TGCGCCAGCAGCCAAGGTTGGCTAGCGGGAGTGGACGAGCAGTACTTC

clone size: once
D gene: -
V gene: TRBV12-3/TRBV12-4
J gene: TRBJ1-1
CDR3 protein: CASSDRFGNTEAFF
CDR3 DNA: TGTGCCAGCAGCGACAGGTTTGGGAACACTGAAGCTTTCTTT

clone size: few
D gene: -
V gene: TRBV28
J gene: TRBJ2-1
CDR3 protein: CASSLFAQGEAYNEQFF
CDR3 DNA: TGTGCCAGCAGTTTATTCGCCCAGGGTGAGGCCTACAATGAGCAGTTCTTC

clone size: few
D gene: -
V gene: TRBV9
J gene: TRBJ2-3
CDR3 protein: CASSPQRATTDTQYF
CDR3 DNA: TGTGCCAGCAGCCCCCAGCGGGCGACAACAGATACGCAGTATTTT

clone size: -
D gene: -
V gene: TRBV7-6
J gene: TRBJ1-3
CDR3 protein: CASSLTRGSGNTIYF
CDR3 DNA: TGTGCCAGCAGCTTAACGCGAGGTTCGGGAAACACCATATATTTT

clone size: -
D gene: -
V gene: TRBV4-1
J gene: TRBJ2-1
CDR3 protein: CASSQKLGIGGNEQFF
CDR3 DNA: TGCGCCAGCAGCCAGAAATTAGGTATAGGGGGCAATGAGCAGTTCTTC

clone size: few
D gene: -
V gene: TRBV2
J gene: TRBJ2-7
CDR3 protein: CASSEALMGVKAYEQYF
CDR3 DNA: TGTGCCAGCAGTGAAGCGTTAATGGGGGTGAAAGCCTACGAGCAGTACTTC

clone size: -
D gene: -
V gene: TRBV27
J gene: TRBJ2-1
CDR3 protein: CASSSLGGNEQFF
CDR3 DNA: TGTGCCAGCAGTTCCTTGGGGGGTAATGAGCAGTTCTTC

clone size: -
D gene: -
V gene: TRBV28
J gene: TRBJ1-2
CDR3 protein: CASSSRQPNNYGYTF
CDR3 DNA: TGTGCCAGCAGTTCAAGACAGCCAAATAACTATGGCTACACCTTC

clone size: -
D gene: TRBD2
V gene: TRBV10-3
J gene: TRBJ2-7
CDR3 protein: CAISEFPSGRAVEQYF
CDR3 DNA: TGTGCCATCAGTGAGTTTCCTAGCGGGAGGGCCGTCGAGCAGTACTTC

clone size: many
D gene: -
V gene: TRBV7-9
J gene: TRBJ2-3
CDR3 protein: CASSPGGAAVDTQYF
CDR3 DNA: TGTGCCAGCAGCCCAGGTGGGGCGGCGGTAGATACGCAGTATTTT

clone size: -
D gene: -
V gene: TRBV20-1
J gene: TRBJ2-3
CDR3 protein: CSARDYLVQLATDTQYF
CDR3 DNA: TGCAGTGCTAGAGACTACCTAGTCCAACTAGCAACAGATACGCAGTATTTT

clone size: few
D gene: -
V gene: TRBV6-1
J gene: TRBJ2-1
CDR3 protein: CASSPGSRYEQFF
CDR3 DNA: TGTGCCAGCAGTCCCGGGTCCCGTTATGAGCAGTTCTTC

clone size: -
D gene: -
V gene: TRBV29-1
J gene: TRBJ1-2
CDR3 protein: CSVENVGFRGYTF
CDR3 DNA: TGCAGCGTTGAGAACGTAGGGTTCCGGGGCTACACCTTC

clone size: -
D gene: TRBD1
V gene: TRBV10-2
J gene: TRBJ2-5
CDR3 protein: CASRPDRGEGETQYF
CDR3 DNA: TGCGCCAGCAGACCCGACAGGGGGGAAGGGGAGACCCAGTACTTC

clone size: -
D gene: -
V gene: TRBV6-1
J gene: TRBJ1-2
CDR3 protein: CASSESGRRDQDGYTF
CDR3 DNA: TGTGCCAGCAGTGAATCAGGGCGCAGGGACCAGGATGGCTACACCTTC

clone size: -
D gene: -
V gene: TRBV6-2/TRBV6-3
J gene: TRBJ2-7
CDR3 protein: CASSLRMGGTDYEQYF
CDR3 DNA: TGTGCCAGCAGCCTAAGAATGGGCGGGACGGACTACGAGCAGTACTTC

clone size: -
D gene: -
V gene: TRBV20-1
J gene: TRBJ2-1
CDR3 protein: CSARDYKLAVDNEQFF
CDR3 DNA: TGCAGTGCTAGAGATTATAAACTAGCCGTGGACAATGAGCAGTTCTTC

clone size: few
D gene: -
V gene: TRBV11-2
J gene: TRBJ2-1
CDR3 protein: CASSLDPLGNSYNEQFF
CDR3 DNA: TGTGCCAGCAGCTTAGACCCCCTGGGGAACTCCTACAATGAGCAGTTCTTC

clone size: -
D gene: TRBD1
V gene: TRBV3-1
J gene: TRBJ2-1
CDR3 protein: CASSPGTGDFNEQFF
CDR3 DNA: TGTGCCAGCAGCCCCGGGACAGGGGATTTCAATGAGCAGTTCTTC

clone size: -
D gene: -
V gene: TRBV20-1
J gene: TRBJ2-1
CDR3 protein: CSARPTTESSYNEQFF
CDR3 DNA: TGCAGTGCTAGACCCACGACAGAAAGCTCCTACAATGAGCAGTTCTTC

clone size: -
D gene: -
V gene: TRBV4-1
J gene: TRBJ2-2
CDR3 protein: CASSPKSTGELFF
CDR3 DNA: TGCGCCAGCAGCCCAAAGTCCACCGGGGAGCTGTTTTTT

clone size: few
D gene: TRBD2
V gene: TRBV7-3
J gene: TRBJ2-1
CDR3 protein: CASSLVGTSGSGEQFF
CDR3 DNA: TGTGCCAGCAGCTTAGTGGGGACTAGCGGGAGTGGTGAGCAGTTCTTC

clone size: -
D gene: TRBD2
V gene: TRBV28
J gene: TRBJ2-3
CDR3 protein: CASSPEREWADTQYF
CDR3 DNA: TGTGCCAGCAGCCCCGAGCGGGAGTGGGCAGATACGCAGTATTTT

clone size: -
D gene: -
V gene: TRBV7-2
J gene: TRBJ2-5
CDR3 protein: CASSWGGGLQETQYF
CDR3 DNA: TGTGCCAGCAGCTGGGGTGGGGGACTCCAAGAGACCCAGTACTTC

clone size: few
D gene: TRBD2
V gene: TRBV6-1
J gene: TRBJ2-3
CDR3 protein: CASKRTSADTQYF
CDR3 DNA: TGTGCCAGCAAGAGGACTAGCGCAGATACGCAGTATTTT

clone size: many
D gene: -
V gene: TRBV12-3/TRBV12-4
J gene: TRBJ1-1
CDR3 protein: CASTLTGNTEAFF
CDR3 DNA: TGTGCCAGCACCTTGACAGGGAACACTGAAGCTTTCTTT

clone size: few
D gene: -
V gene: TRBV4-1
J gene: TRBJ2-3
CDR3 protein: CASGQRPGPKADTQYF
CDR3 DNA: TGCGCCAGCGGCCAGCGACCGGGACCCAAGGCAGATACGCAGTATTTT

clone size: few
D gene: -
V gene: TRBV12-3/TRBV12-4
J gene: TRBJ1-5
CDR3 protein: CASRGAGSWENQPQHF
CDR3 DNA: TGTGCCAGCAGGGGAGCAGGTTCCTGGGAGAATCAGCCCCAGCATTTT

clone size: many
D gene: -
V gene: TRBV20-1
J gene: TRBJ1-2
CDR3 protein: CSARDERIDYTF
CDR3 DNA: TGCAGTGCTAGAGATGAACGGATTGACTACACCTTC

clone size: few
D gene: -
V gene: TRBV12-3/TRBV12-4
J gene: TRBJ1-5
CDR3 protein: CASSSGMGQPQHF
CDR3 DNA: TGTGCCAGCAGTTCAGGGATGGGTCAGCCCCAGCATTTT

clone size: -
D gene: TRBD2
V gene: TRBV18
J gene: TRBJ2-5
CDR3 protein: CASSPKRELLLKKTQYF
CDR3 DNA: TGTGCCAGCTCACCAAAGCGGGAGTTGTTATTGAAGAAGACCCAGTACTTC

clone size: many
D gene: -
V gene: TRBV12-3/TRBV12-4
J gene: TRBJ2-3
CDR3 protein: CATMGGITDTQYF
CDR3 DNA: TGTGCCACCATGGGGGGCATAACAGATACGCAGTATTTT

clone size: few
D gene: TRBD1
V gene: TRBV27
J gene: TRBJ2-1
CDR3 protein: CASSPGQGHNEQFF
CDR3 DNA: TGTGCCAGCTCCCCGGGACAGGGGCACAATGAGCAGTTCTTC

clone size: -
D gene: -
V gene: TRBV20-1
J gene: TRBJ2-1
CDR3 protein: CSARRYRGQAGGPYNEQFF
CDR3 DNA: TGCAGTGCTAGACGTTACAGGGGGCAAGCGGGAGGGCCCTACAATGAGCAGTTCTTC

clone size: -
D gene: -
V gene: TRBV5-1
J gene: TRBJ2-3
CDR3 protein: CASSVTGPYTDTQYF
CDR3 DNA: TGCGCCAGCAGCGTCACAGGGCCATACACAGATACGCAGTATTTT

clone size: few
D gene: TRBD2
V gene: TRBV11-2
J gene: TRBJ2-3
CDR3 protein: CASSLGTSGSSGDTQYF
CDR3 DNA: TGTGCCAGCAGCCTCGGGACTAGCGGGTCCTCTGGAGATACGCAGTATTTT

clone size: many
D gene: -
V gene: TRBV12-3/TRBV12-4
J gene: TRBJ2-3
CDR3 protein: CASSLVPNTDTQYF
CDR3 DNA: TGTGCCAGCAGTTTAGTCCCGAACACAGATACGCAGTATTTT

clone size: -
D gene: -
V gene: TRBV19
J gene: TRBJ2-7
CDR3 protein: CASSPGVSTPHEQYF
CDR3 DNA: TGTGCCAGTAGTCCAGGGGTCTCGACCCCCCACGAGCAGTACTTC

clone size: many
D gene: -
V gene: TRBV20-1
J gene: TRBJ2-1
CDR3 protein: CSARDNGLNYNEQFF
CDR3 DNA: TGCAGTGCTAGAGATAATGGACTAAACTACAATGAGCAGTTCTTC

clone size: -
D gene: -
V gene: TRBV28
J gene: TRBJ2-1
CDR3 protein: CATIRDGSYNEQFF
CDR3 DNA: TGTGCCACGATCCGGGACGGCTCCTACAATGAGCAGTTCTTC

clone size: -
D gene: -
V gene: TRBV6-1
J gene: TRBJ2-3
CDR3 protein: CASGTDSTDTQYF
CDR3 DNA: TGTGCCAGTGGGACTGACAGCACAGATACGCAGTATTTT

clone size: many
D gene: -
V gene: TRBV4-1
J gene: TRBJ1-4
CDR3 protein: CASSQEGTYNEKLFF
CDR3 DNA: TGCGCCAGCAGCCAAGAGGGGACCTATAATGAAAAACTGTTTTTT

clone size: -
D gene: TRBD1
V gene: TRBV24-1
J gene: TRBJ2-1
CDR3 protein: CATSGQGWNEQFF
CDR3 DNA: TGTGCCACCAGTGGACAGGGGTGGAATGAGCAGTTCTTC

clone size: -
D gene: -
V gene: TRBV11-1
J gene: TRBJ1-4
CDR3 protein: CASSSGQHNEKLFF
CDR3 DNA: TGTGCCAGCAGCTCCGGACAGCATAATGAAAAACTGTTTTTT

clone size: -
D gene: TRBD1
V gene: TRBV28
J gene: TRBJ1-2
CDR3 protein: CASSTTGLGYGYTF
CDR3 DNA: TGTGCCAGCAGCACGACAGGGCTTGGCTATGGCTACACCTTC